The 10 T cell receptor beta chains below were found in one sample sequenced in a study of OX40 agonist ivuxolimab in advanced cancers. TCRdb's copy holds only in-frame clones and misses some; the assay was immunoSEQ multiplex PCR. The table records more than 65,000 clones, roughly 84% of them present only once. This specimen consisted of CD4+ or CD8+ T cells sorted from blood, obtained in a trial of the OX40 agonist ivuxolimab. These TCRs come from an adult with an advanced solid tumor such as melanoma, head and neck, liver or kidney cancer.

This chain connects TRBV6-5 to TRBJ2-7; no clear D gene. CDR1 MNHEY and CDR2 SVGAGI come from the germline V gene. V lost 5 bases to trimming and J lost 7 bases, with 9 bases between them. This CDR3 has 11 amino acids. As DNA, the CDR3 is TGTGCCAGCAGTGAATCGGAAGAGCAGTACTTC. Translation: CASSESEEQYF.

The CDR3 nucleotides are TGTGCCAGCAGCCCAGATGGGACAGGGCCGAATGAGCAGTTCTTC. Residues: CASSPDGTGPNEQFF. The chain links TRBV27 to TRBJ2-1; 9 bases match TRBD1. Germline trimming cut 6 bases from V and 7 bases from J; bases unmatched to any gene: 10. From germline, CDR1 is MNHEY and CDR2 SMNVEV (reference sequence). This CDR3 is built from 15 residues.

The rearrangement joins TRBV29-1 to TRBJ2-5, with D perhaps TRBD2 (6 bases). The CDR3 is 13 residues long. V was trimmed by 4 bases and J by 5 bases, leaving 14 bases between them. CDR1 and CDR2 from the germline V gene are SQVTM and ANQGSEA. CDR3 protein: CSVGQPGGETQYF. The CDR3 DNA reads TGCAGCGTTGGGCAACCTGGGGGGGAGACCCAGTACTTC.

The chain combines TRBV6-6 with TRBJ1-5; D gene uncertain. Trimming cost V 2 bases and J 3 bases, with 5 bases left between them. This CDR3 region has 13 residues. CDR1 and CDR2 from the germline V gene are MNHNY and SVGAGI (reference sequence). The CDR3 sequence: CASSYTVNQPQHF. The CDR3 DNA is TGTGCCAGCAGTTACACGGTCAATCAGCCCCAGCATTTT.

The CDR3 loop is CASSLGTVYNEQFF. In nucleotides, the CDR3 is TGTGCCAGCAGTTTAGGGACCGTTTACAATGAGCAGTTCTTC. The J gene is TRBJ2-1, the V gene TRBV27; D tentatively fits TRBD1 or TRBD2 (5 bases each). The CDR3 loop spans 14 amino acids. CDR1 is MNHEY, CDR2 SMNVEV, per germline (reference sequence). V shed 2 bases and J shed 4 bases, with 9 bases lying between them.

The rearrangement links TRBV6-6 to TRBJ1-5; D not resolved. V shed 0 bases and J shed 11 bases, with 20 bases lying between them. The CDR3 runs to 16 residues. Germline CDR1 and CDR2: MNHNY and SVGAGI (reference sequence). The CDR3 coding sequence is TGTGCCAGCAGTTACTCGGTTGATCTGGGTTATGGGGCCCAGCATTTT. It translates to CASSYSVDLGYGAQHF.

The genes are TRBV5-1 and TRBJ2-3; D gene uncertain. V was trimmed by 0 bases and J by 6 bases, leaving 14 bases between them. The CDR3 is 15 amino acids. Germline CDR1 and CDR2: SGHRS and YFSETQ. CDR3 in amino acids: CASSLGGGEWDTQYF. The DNA of the CDR3 is TGCGCCAGCAGCTTGGGGGGTGGAGAATGGGATACGCAGTATTTT.

The V call is TRBV28, the J call TRBJ1-5; no firm D call. Per germline, CDR1 MDHEN and CDR2 SYDVKM. The CDR3 contains 13 residues. Trimming took off 10 bases at V and 4 bases at J, with 14 bases between the two ends. The CDR3 loop reads CATRLFRNQPQHF. The CDR3 DNA reads as TGTGCCACACGATTATTCAGGAATCAGCCCCAGCATTTT.

The sample holds one count of this clone. The V call is TRBV6-1, the J call TRBJ2-7; 9 bases align to TRBD1. With 5 bases clipped from V and 6 bases from J, the junction kept 8 bases outside the gene matches. CDR3 size: 14 residues. CDR1 is MNHNS, CDR2 SASEGT, per germline. As DNA, the CDR3 is TGTGCCAGCAGTCGGGACAGGGATTCTGGCGAGCAGTACTTC. It codes for CASSRDRDSGEQYF.

The chain is built from TRBV9 and TRBJ2-2, with TRBD1 as a possible D gene (5 bases). Per germline, CDR1 SGDLS and CDR2 YYNGEE. This CDR3 spans 16 amino acids. Trimming took 1 base from V and 0 from J, leaving 10 bases between them. CDR3 nucleotides: TGTGCCAGCAGCGTACTCGACAGTGCGAACACCGGGGAGCTGTTTTTT. This codes for CASSVLDSANTGELFF.